The clone carrying this T cell receptor (beta chain) was seen a few times. Its antigen is not identified. In germline, CDR1 is LGHDT, CDR2 YNNKEL (reference sequence). This CDR3 region has 14 residues. V was shortened by 2 bases and J by 1 base, with 6 bases between the two germline ends. This sample stems from a study of molecular identifiers for immune sequencing clone quantification. Whole-study context: Replicate experiments divided RNA from around 20,000 or 100,000 naive CD8 cells into five parts and sequenced four. General observations from the study: Clones exceeding 20 RNA copies carried over 99% of effector molecules but under 1% of naive-cell molecules.

TCRdb re-called the PCR reads through MiXCR, storing one row per CDR3 protein. The sample lists nearly 650,000 distinct CDR3 sequences, 25% seen once, with about 0.73% in the top ten. J is TRBJ1-3 and V is TRBV3-1; the D gene is possibly TRBD1 (6 bases). This TCR came from a human donor in good health. Some libraries in this study had Jurkat cell RNA spiked in. Sequenced sample: naive CD8+ T cells from blood, with Jurkat cell RNA spiked in. Subset specified: FACS-sorted CD8+CD4-CCR7+CD45RA+ naive T cells. CDR3 sequence (DNA): TGTGCCAGCAGCCAACAGGGGTCTGGAAACACCATATATTTT. Translated, it gives CASSQQGSGNTIYF.